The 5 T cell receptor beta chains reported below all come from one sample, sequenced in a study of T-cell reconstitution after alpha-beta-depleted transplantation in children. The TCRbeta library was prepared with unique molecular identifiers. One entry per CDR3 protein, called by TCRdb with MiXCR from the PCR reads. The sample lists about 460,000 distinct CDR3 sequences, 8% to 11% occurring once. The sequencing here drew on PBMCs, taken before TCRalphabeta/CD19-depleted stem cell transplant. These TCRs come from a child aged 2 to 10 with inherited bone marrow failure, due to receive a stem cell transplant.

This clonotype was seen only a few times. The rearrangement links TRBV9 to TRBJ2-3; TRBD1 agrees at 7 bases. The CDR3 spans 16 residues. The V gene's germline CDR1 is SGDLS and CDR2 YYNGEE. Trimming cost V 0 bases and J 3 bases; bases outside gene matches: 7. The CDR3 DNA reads TGTGCCAGCAGCGTAGCTAAGACAGGGCCGACAGATACGCAGTATTTT. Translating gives CASSVAKTGPTDTQYF.

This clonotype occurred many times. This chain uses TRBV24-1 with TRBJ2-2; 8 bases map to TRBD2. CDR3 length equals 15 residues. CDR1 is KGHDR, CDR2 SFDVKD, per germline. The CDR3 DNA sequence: TGTGCTCCCAATCATAGCGGGGCGATTACCGGGGAGCTGTTTTTT. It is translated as CAPNHSGAITGELFF.

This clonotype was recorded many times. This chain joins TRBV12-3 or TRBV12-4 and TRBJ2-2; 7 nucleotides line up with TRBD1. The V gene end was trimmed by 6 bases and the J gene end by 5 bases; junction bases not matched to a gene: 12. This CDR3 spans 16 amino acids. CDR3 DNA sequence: TGTGCCAGCAGCCCGCAGGGGGTCCTGAGGACCGGGGAGCTGTTTTTT. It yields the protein CASSPQGVLRTGELFF.

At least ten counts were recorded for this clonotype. Here the CDR3 reads CASSFSQGVTNGYTF. Written as DNA, the CDR3 is TGTGCCAGCAGCTTCTCACAGGGGGTCACCAATGGCTACACCTTC. The chain has TRBV5-5 and TRBJ1-2; 8 bases are shared with TRBD1. The CDR3 sequence is 15 residues long. The trim removed 2 bases at V and 6 bases at J, leaving 9 bases unmatched. Germline V gene lookup returns CDR1 SGHKS and CDR2 YYEKEE (reference sequence). The full variable domain, in which reference TRBV5-5 and TRBJ1-2 provide the parts outside the CDR3, is DAGVTQSPTHLIKTRGQQVTLRCSPISGHKSVSWYQQVLGQGPQFIFQYYEKEERGRGNFPDRFSARQFPNYSSELNVNALLLGDSALYLCASSFSQGVTNGYTFGSGTRLTVV.

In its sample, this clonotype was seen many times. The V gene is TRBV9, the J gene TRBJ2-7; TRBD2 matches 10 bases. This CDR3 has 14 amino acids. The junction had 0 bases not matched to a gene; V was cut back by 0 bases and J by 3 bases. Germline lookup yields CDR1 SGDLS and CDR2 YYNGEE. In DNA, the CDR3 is TGTGCCAGCAGCGTAGGGACTAGCGGCTACGAGCAGTACTTC. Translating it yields CASSVGTSGYEQYF.